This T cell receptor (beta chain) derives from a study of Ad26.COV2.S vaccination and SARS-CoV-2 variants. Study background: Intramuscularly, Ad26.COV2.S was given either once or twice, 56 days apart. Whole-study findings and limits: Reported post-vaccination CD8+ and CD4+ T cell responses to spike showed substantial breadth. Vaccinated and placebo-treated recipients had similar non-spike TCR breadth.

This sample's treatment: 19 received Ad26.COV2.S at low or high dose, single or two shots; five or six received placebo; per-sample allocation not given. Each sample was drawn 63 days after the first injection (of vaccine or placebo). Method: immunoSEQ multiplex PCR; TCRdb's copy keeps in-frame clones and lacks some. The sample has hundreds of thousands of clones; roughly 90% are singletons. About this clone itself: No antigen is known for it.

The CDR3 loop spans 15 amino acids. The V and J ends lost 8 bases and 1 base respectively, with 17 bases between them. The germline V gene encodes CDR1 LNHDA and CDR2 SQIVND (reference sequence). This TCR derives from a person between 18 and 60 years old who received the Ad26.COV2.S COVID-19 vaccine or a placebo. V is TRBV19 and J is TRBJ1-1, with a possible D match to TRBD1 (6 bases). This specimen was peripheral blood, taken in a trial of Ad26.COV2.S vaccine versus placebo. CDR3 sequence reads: CASQRTGLPNTEAFF. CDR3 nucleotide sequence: TGTGCCAGTCAGAGAACAGGGCTACCGAACACTGAAGCTTTCTTT.